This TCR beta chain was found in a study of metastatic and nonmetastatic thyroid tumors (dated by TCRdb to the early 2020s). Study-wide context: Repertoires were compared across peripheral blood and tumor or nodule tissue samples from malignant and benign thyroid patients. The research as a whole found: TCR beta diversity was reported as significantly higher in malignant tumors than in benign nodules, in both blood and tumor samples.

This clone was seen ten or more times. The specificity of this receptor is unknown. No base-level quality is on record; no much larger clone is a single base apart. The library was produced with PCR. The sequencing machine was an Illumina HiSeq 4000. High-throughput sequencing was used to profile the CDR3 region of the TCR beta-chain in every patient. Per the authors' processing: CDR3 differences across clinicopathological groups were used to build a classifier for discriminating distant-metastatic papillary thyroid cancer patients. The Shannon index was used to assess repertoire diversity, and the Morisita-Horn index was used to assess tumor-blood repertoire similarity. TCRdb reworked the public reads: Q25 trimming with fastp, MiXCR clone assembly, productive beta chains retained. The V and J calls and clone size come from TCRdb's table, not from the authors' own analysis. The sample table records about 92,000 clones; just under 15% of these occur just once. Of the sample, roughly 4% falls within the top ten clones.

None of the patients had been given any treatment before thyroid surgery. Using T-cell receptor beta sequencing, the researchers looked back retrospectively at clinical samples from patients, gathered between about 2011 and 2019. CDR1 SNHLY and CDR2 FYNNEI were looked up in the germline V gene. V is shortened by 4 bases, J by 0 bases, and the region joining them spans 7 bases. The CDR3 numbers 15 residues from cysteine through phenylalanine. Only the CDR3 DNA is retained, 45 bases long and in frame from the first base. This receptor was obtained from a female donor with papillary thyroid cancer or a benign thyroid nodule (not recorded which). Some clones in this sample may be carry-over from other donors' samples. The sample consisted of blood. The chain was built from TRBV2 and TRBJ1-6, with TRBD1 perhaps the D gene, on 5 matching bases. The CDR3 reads CASSGQSSYNSPLHF. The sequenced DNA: TGTGCCAGCAGTGGACAGAGCTCCTATAATTCACCCCTCCACTTT.